This T cell receptor beta chain derives from a study of blood T cells in healthy people across ages. A second PCR of 7 to 11 cycles used a sample-barcoded 5' primer and a J-beta primer mix. A template-switch adaptor containing 12 random nucleotides labeled each cDNA molecule. Each CDR3 protein is one row after TCRdb ran MiXCR on the 5' RACE reads. The data hold about 930,000 distinct CDR3 sequences, with around 29% observed a single time. The length of the CDR3 is 16 residues. The V and J ends lost 1 base and 3 bases, in that order; junction bases with no gene match: 12. Germline lookup yields CDR1 SQVTM and CDR2 ANQGSEA. The same specimen was also included in a second study, on T cells of mothers and their children. This second study says: The study found thymic selection shapes TCR recombination output similarly in related and unrelated pairs.

This TCR was sampled from a woman aged 40 to 50 in good health. The specimen sequenced was blood. The chain is built from TRBV29-1 and TRBJ2-7; 7 positions match TRBD2. CDR3 nucleotides: TGCAGCGTTGAAGGAGGAGGGACCGGGGGGTTCTACGAGCAGTACTTC. Translated, it gives CSVEGGGTGGFYEQYF.